The 29 T cell receptor beta chains presented below share a single source sample, sequenced in a study of cytomegalovirus exposure and HLA in healthy donors. Assay used: immunoSEQ multiplex PCR; TCRdb lists only in-frame clones, some missing. Of approximately 270,000 clones listed, 80% to 90% were seen once; the top ten hold approximately 1%. Sequencing was done on a sample of PBMCs. The receptor set was obtained from a woman between 18 and 29 years old in good health and CMV-seronegative.

The rearrangement links TRBV7-9 to TRBJ2-7, with 7 bases fitting TRBD1. V was pared by 5 bases and J by 7 bases, with 14 bases of the junction left unmatched. The CDR3 runs to 15 residues. In germline, CDR1 is SEHNR, CDR2 FQNEAQ (reference sequence). Here the CDR3 DNA reads TGTGCCAGCAGCCCGATTCTCAAGGGGGCGTGGGAGCAGTACTTC. Translated: CASSPILKGAWEQYF.

The V gene is TRBV5-6, the J gene TRBJ2-3; D remains unclear. Trimming pared 1 base from V and 6 bases from J, leaving 15 bases between. The germline V gene encodes CDR1 SGHDT and CDR2 YYEEEE. This CDR3 is built from 15 residues. Written as DNA, the CDR3 is TGTGCCAGCAGCTTGTTACTTGTTGAGTCGGATACGCAGTATTTT. Translation: CASSLLLVESDTQYF.

V gene TRBV12-5 combines with J gene TRBJ1-4; 9 bases agree with TRBD1. Per germline, CDR1 LGHNT and CDR2 FRNRAP. The J segment lost 7 bases and the V segment lost 6 bases, leaving 6 bases of the junction unmatched. This CDR3 has 14 amino acids. The CDR3 sequence: CASGSDRGSEKLFF. CDR3 sequence (DNA): TGTGCTAGTGGCTCGGACAGGGGAAGTGAAAAACTGTTTTTT.

This rearrangement joins TRBV29-1 to TRBJ1-1, with D maybe TRBD1 (6 bases). This CDR3 has 14 amino acids. CDR1 is SQVTM, CDR2 ANQGSEA, per germline. V was trimmed by 5 bases and J by 1 base, leaving 14 bases between them. The CDR3 protein is CSVSTGFGNTEAFF. The CDR3 nucleotides read TGCAGCGTTTCCACAGGGTTTGGGAACACTGAAGCTTTCTTT.

This clone was seen a few times. The genes are TRBV30 and TRBJ2-7; D may be TRBD1 (6 bases). Germline V gene lookup returns CDR1 GTSNPN and CDR2 SVGIG (reference sequence). The CDR3 runs 11 residues. Written as DNA, the CDR3 is TGTGCGGCGGAACAGGGCACCGAGCAGTACTTC. This gives the protein CAAEQGTEQYF.

This clone is a singleton in its sample. V gene TRBV5-1 combines with J gene TRBJ2-2, with TRBD2 matching 10 bases. J lost 3 bases, V lost 1 base, and 3 bases had no gene match. Germline-derived CDR1 and CDR2 are SGHRS and YFSETQ. The CDR3 runs 16 residues. CDR3 sequence (DNA): TGCGCCAGCAGCTTGTCTAGCGGGGGATACACCGGGGAGCTGTTTTTT. Its protein is CASSLSSGGYTGELFF.

The rearrangement links TRBV11-2 to TRBJ1-2, with D possibly TRBD1 on 5 matching bases. The CDR3 has 13 residues. The V and J ends lost 5 bases and 7 bases respectively, with 14 bases between them. Germline CDR1 reads SGHAT; CDR2 reads FQNNGV. CDR3 in amino acids: CASSPNGGFGYTF. CDR3 DNA: TGTGCCAGCAGCCCCAACGGGGGGTTTGGCTACACCTTC.

This clone appeared once. V gene TRBV5-1 combines with J gene TRBJ2-4, with 12 bases lining up with TRBD2. The CDR3 is 16 residues long. V trimming: 0 bases; J trimming: 8 bases; junction bases outside the gene matches: 6. The germline V gene encodes CDR1 SGHRS and CDR2 YFSETQ. The CDR3 spells CASSLGTSGRRDIQYF. The CDR3 nucleotides read TGCGCCAGCAGCTTGGGCACTAGCGGGAGGAGGGACATTCAGTACTTC.

This chain links TRBV25-1 with TRBJ2-5, with 8 positions matching TRBD1. The length of the CDR3 is 16 residues. Germline V gene data show CDR1 as MGHDK and CDR2 as SYGVNS. Trimming took 0 bases from V and 4 from J; bases not matched to a gene: 7. The CDR3 spells CASSEYRTGMRETQYF. The CDR3 DNA is TGTGCCAGCAGTGAATACAGGACAGGGATGAGAGAGACCCAGTACTTC.

This sequence joins TRBV5-5 and TRBJ2-7, with D possibly TRBD1 on 6 matching bases. Germline V CDR1 and CDR2: SGHKS, YYEKEE (reference sequence). This CDR3 contains 12 residues. Trimming took 7 bases from V and 2 from J, leaving 10 bases between them. The CDR3 here is CASAQGPYEQYF. The CDR3 DNA reads TGTGCCAGCGCACAGGGCCCCTACGAGCAGTACTTC.

This chain links TRBV2 with TRBJ1-5; possibly TRBD1 for D (5 bases). Trimming removed 7 bases from V and 0 bases from J, with 10 bases in between. The V gene's germline CDR1 is SNHLY and CDR2 FYNNEI. The CDR3 consists of 14 residues. The CDR3 reads CASIAGPSNQPQHF. The CDR3, as DNA: TGTGCCAGCATTGCAGGGCCTAGCAATCAGCCCCAGCATTTT.

This clone was observed a single time. The chain couples TRBV18 to TRBJ1-6; D perhaps matches TRBD1 (6 bases). V was cut by 3 bases and J by 2 bases, with 8 bases left in between. Germline CDR1 and CDR2: KGHSH and LQKENI. The CDR3 consists of 15 residues. CDR3 sequence (DNA): TGTGCCAGCTCACCCCGGACAGCCTATAATTCACCCCTCCACTTT. Amino acids: CASSPRTAYNSPLHF. Using reference TRBV18 and TRBJ1-6 for the parts outside the CDR3, the full variable domain is NAGVMQNPRHLVRRRGQEARLRCSPMKGHSHVYWYRQLPEEGLKFMVYLQKENIIDESGMPKERFSAEFPKEGPSILRIQQVVRGDSAAYFCASSPRTAYNSPLHFGNGTRLTVT.

This clone appeared once. The rearrangement links TRBV6-5 to TRBJ2-3; tentatively, D is TRBD2 (6 bases). Trimming stripped 2 bases from V and 5 bases from J, with 8 bases between. The CDR3 contains 13 residues. Germline V gene data show CDR1 as MNHEY and CDR2 as SVGAGI. CDR3 sequence: CASSYLGGDTQYF. The CDR3 coding sequence is TGTGCCAGCAGTTACCTGGGGGGAGATACGCAGTATTTT.

The chain carries TRBV6-5 and TRBJ2-3; TRBD1 agrees at 9 bases. CDR1 and CDR2 from the germline V gene are MNHEY and SVGAGI. The CDR3 runs 16 residues. J was trimmed by 1 base and V by 0 bases; bases with no gene match: 2. Here the CDR3 reads CASSYSGDRGTDTQYF. DNA of the CDR3: TGTGCCAGCAGTTACTCAGGGGACAGGGGCACAGATACGCAGTATTTT.

This clone came up a few times. The chain is built from TRBV13 and TRBJ1-2, with 9 bases lining up with TRBD1. The CDR3 extends over 15 amino acids. V was clipped by 4 bases and J by 4 bases; unmatched bases: 7. Looked up from germline, CDR1 is PRHDT and CDR2 is FYEKMQ (reference sequence). The CDR3 reads CASSSGQGTTYGYTF. The DNA for the CDR3 is TGTGCCAGCAGCTCCGGACAGGGGACGACCTATGGCTACACCTTC.

The chain recombines TRBV28 with TRBJ2-2, with 7 bases that match TRBD1. This CDR3 spans 16 amino acids. CDR1 is MDHEN and CDR2 is SYDVKM in the germline V gene. Unmatched junction bases numbered 4, after V lost 1 base and J lost 2 bases. CDR3 sequence reads: CASSLFGTVNTGELFF. CDR3 DNA sequence: TGTGCCAGCAGTTTATTCGGGACAGTCAACACCGGGGAGCTGTTTTTT.

This chain connects TRBV14 to TRBJ2-7, with 8 nucleotides matching TRBD1. CDR1 SGHDN and CDR2 FVKESK come from the germline V gene. The CDR3 runs to 14 residues. The junction had 2 bases not matched to a gene; V was cut back by 0 bases and J by 4 bases. The CDR3 sequence is CASSQDNRGYEQYF. CDR3 DNA: TGTGCCAGCAGCCAAGACAACAGGGGGTACGAGCAGTACTTC. The full variable domain, completed using reference TRBV14 and TRBJ2-7, is EAGVTQFPSHSVIEKGQTVTLRCDPISGHDNLYWYRRVMGKEIKFLLHFVKESKQDESGMPNNRFLAERTGGTYSTLKVQPAELEDSGVYFCASSQDNRGYEQYFGPGTRLTVT.

The rearrangement uses TRBV30 and TRBJ2-5, with 8 bases that match TRBD1. The V gene end was trimmed by 0 bases and the J gene end by 3 bases; junction bases not matched to a gene: 0. CDR1 GTSNPN and CDR2 SVGIG come from the germline V gene (reference sequence). This CDR3 spans 13 amino acids. Here the CDR3 DNA reads TGTGCCTGGAGTGTACAGGGGGAAGAGACCCAGTACTTC. Translated: CAWSVQGEETQYF.

The chain uses TRBV4-3 and TRBJ2-7; TRBD1 matches at 12 bases. J gave up 3 bases and V 4 bases, and 4 bases lay outside the gene matches. Per the germline V gene, CDR1 is LGHNA and CDR2 is YSLEER. The CDR3 has 15 residues. DNA for the CDR3: TGCGCCAGCAGCCCCGGGACAGGGGGCTTCTACGAGCAGTACTTC. Protein: CASSPGTGGFYEQYF.

This rearrangement joins TRBV5-1 to TRBJ1-2; the match to TRBD1 covers 10 bases. This CDR3 contains 15 residues. V dropped 4 bases and J dropped 6; count of bases not matched to a gene: 9. Germline values: CDR1 SGHRS, CDR2 YFSETQ. CDR3 in amino acids: CASSVEGTGDNGYTF. As DNA, the CDR3 is TGCGCCAGCAGCGTAGAGGGGACAGGGGACAATGGCTACACCTTC.

As to this clone: Different DNA sequences within this sample yield the same CDR3. V usage is TRBV5-1 and J usage is TRBJ2-7, with D maybe TRBD2 (7 bases). Germline V lookup: CDR1 SGHRS, CDR2 YFSETQ. V was trimmed by 4 bases and J by 2 bases, leaving 10 bases between them. The CDR3 runs 13 residues. Here the CDR3 reads CASSLGGPYEQYF. The CDR3 bases are TGCGCCAGCAGCCTCGGGGGGCCCTACGAGCAGTACTTC.

CDR3 protein: CASSPGDRSSTDTQYF. CDR3 bases: TGTGCCAGCTCACCCGGAGACCGTTCTAGCACAGATACGCAGTATTTT. The gene calls are TRBV18 and TRBJ2-3; D is ambiguous. The CDR3 has 16 residues. The germline CDR1 and CDR2 sequences are KGHSH and LQKENI. The V and J ends lost 3 bases and 0 bases respectively, with 13 bases between them.

V and J are TRBV4-3 and TRBJ2-7, with TRBD1 matching over 8 bases. V dropped 4 bases and J dropped 3; count of bases not matched to a gene: 5. The germline CDR1 and CDR2 sequences are LGHNA and YSLEER. The CDR3 consists of 14 residues. The CDR3 DNA sequence: TGCGCCAGCAGCCGCATCGGACAGGGCTACGAGCAGTACTTC. Its translation: CASSRIGQGYEQYF.

The CDR3 nucleotides read TGTGCCAGCAGCGACGGGGGACAGTTAGAGACCCAGTACTTC. The encoded protein is CASSDGGQLETQYF. This sequence joins TRBV7-3 and TRBJ2-5; D might be TRBD1 (7 bases). Germline V CDR1 and CDR2: SGHTA, FQGTGA. The CDR3 is made up of 14 amino acids. Trimming stripped 5 bases from V and 4 bases from J, with 14 bases between.

This clone was counted a few times. The chain has TRBV5-1 and TRBJ1-6, with 7 bases lining up with TRBD1. V was pared by 2 bases and J by 11 bases, with 7 bases of the junction left unmatched. The germline gives CDR1 SGHRS, CDR2 YFSETQ. This CDR3 region has 14 residues. DNA of the CDR3: TGCGCCAGCAGCTTCGGTACCAGGGGGACACCCCTCCACTTT. This sequence encodes CASSFGTRGTPLHF.

J is TRBJ2-5 and V is TRBV15, with TRBD2 matching over 9 bases. CDR1 is LNHNV and CDR2 is YYDKDF in the germline V gene (reference sequence). CDR3 length equals 20 residues. The J segment lost 5 bases and the V segment lost 0 bases, leaving 19 bases of the junction unmatched. CDR3 nucleotides: TGTGCCACCAGCAGAGATATAGCGGGAGCTGGACAGCGAAGGCGGGAGACCCAGTACTTC. It is translated as CATSRDIAGAGQRRRETQYF. Supplemented by reference TRBV15 and TRBJ2-5, the full variable domain reads DAMVIQNPRYQVTQFGKPVTLSCSQTLNHNVMYWYQQKSSQAPKLLFHYYDKDFNNEADTPDNFQSRRPNTSFCFLDIRSPGLGDTAMYLCATSRDIAGAGQRRRETQYFGPGTRLLVL.

The chain combines TRBV15 with TRBJ1-4; a possible D gene is TRBD1 (5 bases). CDR3 length: 14 amino acids. Germline V lookup: CDR1 LNHNV, CDR2 YYDKDF (reference sequence). V was pared by 5 bases and J by 8 bases, with 15 bases between. The CDR3 DNA reads TGTGCCACCAGCCCAACCGACAGAGACGAAAAACTGTTTTTT. Translation: CATSPTDRDEKLFF.

This chain links TRBV5-6 with TRBJ2-1; TRBD2 aligns across 8 bases. Germline V gene data show CDR1 as SGHDT and CDR2 as YYEEEE. This CDR3 comprises 14 residues. Trimming cost V 4 bases and J 8 bases; bases outside gene matches: 8. This CDR3 is CASSPRGGRHEQFF. CDR3 in DNA: TGTGCCAGCAGCCCACGGGGCGGGAGGCATGAGCAGTTCTTC.

J is TRBJ1-4 and V is TRBV28; 7 nucleotides line up with TRBD1. The CDR3 has 15 amino acids. J gave up 7 bases and V 6 bases, and 11 bases lay outside the gene matches. Germline V gene data show CDR1 as MDHEN and CDR2 as SYDVKM. CDR3 coding DNA: TGTGCCAGCAGACGTTTGACAGGGATCGGTGAAAAACTGTTTTTT. Protein product: CASRRLTGIGEKLFF. Looking up the rest from reference TRBV28 and TRBJ1-4 gives the full variable domain: DVKVTQSSRYLVKRTGEKVFLECVQDMDHENMFWYRQDPGLGLRLIYFSYDVKMKEKGDIPEGYSVSREKKERFSLILESASTNQTSMYLCASRRLTGIGEKLFFGSGTQLSVL.